Listed below are T cell receptor beta chains from one sample, sequenced in a study of T-cell reconstitution after alpha-beta-depleted transplantation in children. Each CDR3 protein is one row after TCRdb ran MiXCR on the PCR reads. The sample has around 200,000 distinct CDR3 sequences, approximately 8.4% seen once. The input for sequencing was PBMCs, mostly from graft donor cells, taken 360 days after TCRalphabeta/CD19-depleted stem cell transplant. The receptors shown here come from a male patient between 2 and 10 years old who had a stem cell transplant for acute myeloid leukemia, so the T cells may come from the graft donor. Both conserved end residues are part of each CDR3. D genes are given only for firm matches. Expanded clones are given a class, and other clones once, few, many or no size at all.

V gene: TRBV12-3/TRBV12-4
J gene: TRBJ2-5
D gene: -
clone size: few
CDR3 protein: CASSFQGWETQYF
CDR3 DNA: TGTGCCAGCAGTTTTCAGGGGTGGGAGACCCAGTACTTC

V gene: TRBV7-2
J gene: TRBJ2-7
D gene: TRBD2
clone size: -
CDR3 protein: CASSLGEGTSYEQYF
CDR3 DNA: TGTGCCAGCAGCTTAGGGGAGGGAACCTCCTACGAGCAGTACTTC

V gene: TRBV29-1
J gene: TRBJ1-2
D gene: -
clone size: few
CDR3 protein: CSVDSYYGYTF
CDR3 DNA: TGCAGCGTTGACAGCTACTATGGCTACACCTTC

V gene: TRBV7-9
J gene: TRBJ2-1
D gene: TRBD2
clone size: -
CDR3 protein: CASSLALGLAGGNEQFF
CDR3 DNA: TGTGCCAGCAGCTTAGCACTGGGCCTAGCGGGTGGCAATGAGCAGTTCTTC

V gene: TRBV12-3/TRBV12-4
J gene: TRBJ2-1
D gene: TRBD2
clone size: many
CDR3 protein: CASSFLASGSHNEQFF
CDR3 DNA: TGTGCCAGCAGTTTCCTGGCTAGCGGGAGTCACAATGAGCAGTTCTTC

V gene: TRBV7-9
J gene: TRBJ2-4
D gene: -
clone size: few
CDR3 protein: CASSPRVGTAKNIQYF
CDR3 DNA: TGTGCCAGCAGCCCGAGGGTCGGGACGGCCAAAAACATTCAGTACTTC

V gene: TRBV29-1
J gene: TRBJ2-5
D gene: -
clone size: -
CDR3 protein: CSVEVGGRETQYF
CDR3 DNA: TGCAGCGTTGAAGTTGGAGGGAGGGAGACCCAGTACTTC

V gene: TRBV20-1
J gene: TRBJ2-5
D gene: TRBD2
clone size: many
CDR3 protein: CSAHILAGQETQYF
CDR3 DNA: TGCAGTGCTCATATACTAGCGGGCCAAGAGACCCAGTACTTC

V gene: TRBV18
J gene: TRBJ2-3
D gene: -
clone size: -
CDR3 protein: CASSPPGAGGRTDTQYF
CDR3 DNA: TGTGCCAGCTCACCACCGGGGGCAGGTGGTCGCACAGATACGCAGTATTTT

V gene: TRBV5-1
J gene: TRBJ2-1
D gene: -
clone size: many
CDR3 protein: CASSFFGDSSYNEQFF
CDR3 DNA: TGCGCCAGCAGCTTCTTTGGCGACAGCTCCTACAATGAGCAGTTCTTC

V gene: TRBV29-1
J gene: TRBJ2-7
D gene: TRBD1
clone size: few
CDR3 protein: CSVAPGQVLNSYEQYF
CDR3 DNA: TGCAGCGTTGCCCCTGGACAGGTCCTCAATTCCTACGAGCAGTACTTC

V gene: TRBV5-8
J gene: TRBJ1-5
D gene: -
clone size: many
CDR3 protein: CASSLLKAYQPQHF
CDR3 DNA: TGTGCCAGCAGCTTGCTAAAGGCCTATCAGCCCCAGCATTTT

V gene: TRBV20-1
J gene: TRBJ1-5
D gene: -
clone size: -
CDR3 protein: CSANGQPYSNQPQHF
CDR3 DNA: TGCAGTGCTAATGGACAGCCTTATAGCAATCAGCCCCAGCATTTT

V gene: TRBV20-1
J gene: TRBJ2-3
D gene: TRBD2
clone size: -
CDR3 protein: CSAKAGLAGDTQYF
CDR3 DNA: TGCAGTGCTAAAGCGGGACTAGCGGGAGATACGCAGTATTTT

V gene: TRBV12-3/TRBV12-4
J gene: TRBJ2-1
D gene: TRBD1
clone size: many
CDR3 protein: CASSLDRGTYNEQFF
CDR3 DNA: TGTGCCAGCAGTTTGGACAGGGGAACCTACAATGAGCAGTTCTTC

V gene: TRBV20-1
J gene: TRBJ2-3
D gene: TRBD2
clone size: many
CDR3 protein: CSAPRSSGPTDTQYF
CDR3 DNA: TGCAGTGCCCCCCGCTCTAGCGGCCCCACAGATACGCAGTATTTT

V gene: TRBV12-3/TRBV12-4
J gene: TRBJ1-2
D gene: -
clone size: -
CDR3 protein: CASSPPLGGYTF
CDR3 DNA: TGTGCCAGCAGCCCTCCCCTGGGAGGCTACACCTTC

V gene: TRBV12-3/TRBV12-4
J gene: TRBJ2-3
D gene: TRBD2
clone size: -
CDR3 protein: CASTSTSGRRDTQYF
CDR3 DNA: TGTGCCAGCACTTCGACTAGCGGGAGACGTGATACGCAGTATTTT

V gene: TRBV11-2
J gene: TRBJ2-7
D gene: TRBD2
clone size: many
CDR3 protein: CASSLVMVTSGTAYEQYF
CDR3 DNA: TGTGCCAGCAGCTTAGTAATGGTTACTAGCGGGACCGCCTACGAGCAGTACTTC

V gene: TRBV2
J gene: TRBJ2-2
D gene: TRBD2
clone size: many
CDR3 protein: CASSQRGNTGELFF
CDR3 DNA: TGTGCCAGCAGTCAGCGGGGGAACACCGGGGAGCTGTTTTTT

V gene: TRBV29-1
J gene: TRBJ2-1
D gene: TRBD2
clone size: -
CDR3 protein: CSAVPGGSYNEQFF
CDR3 DNA: TGCAGCGCCGTCCCGGGGGGCTCCTACAATGAGCAGTTCTTC

V gene: TRBV5-4
J gene: TRBJ2-3
D gene: TRBD1
clone size: -
CDR3 protein: CASSLRGQGAPDTQYF
CDR3 DNA: TGTGCCAGCAGCTTGCGGGGACAGGGGGCTCCAGATACGCAGTATTTT

V gene: TRBV12-3/TRBV12-4
J gene: TRBJ2-7
D gene: TRBD2
clone size: -
CDR3 protein: CASSLMAGQLAGYSYEQYF
CDR3 DNA: TGTGCCAGCAGTTTAATGGCGGGCCAACTAGCGGGGTACTCCTACGAGCAGTACTTC

V gene: TRBV2
J gene: TRBJ2-5
D gene: -
clone size: many
CDR3 protein: CASSVFGHDETQYF
CDR3 DNA: TGTGCCAGCAGTGTCTTCGGGCATGATGAGACCCAGTACTTC

V gene: TRBV7-9
J gene: TRBJ1-4
D gene: -
clone size: -
CDR3 protein: CASSPKGTSEKLFF
CDR3 DNA: TGTGCCAGCAGCCCAAAGGGGACAAGTGAAAAACTGTTTTTT

V gene: TRBV12-3/TRBV12-4
J gene: TRBJ2-1
D gene: -
clone size: -
CDR3 protein: CASETSSYNEQFF
CDR3 DNA: TGTGCCAGCGAAACTAGCTCCTACAATGAGCAGTTCTTC

V gene: TRBV20-1
J gene: TRBJ2-3
D gene: TRBD2
clone size: -
CDR3 protein: CSAREAGGPNTQYF
CDR3 DNA: TGCAGTGCTAGAGAGGCGGGAGGGCCAAATACGCAGTATTTT

V gene: TRBV29-1
J gene: TRBJ1-2
D gene: -
clone size: -
CDR3 protein: CSVGGGGYGYTF
CDR3 DNA: TGCAGCGTTGGGGGAGGTGGCTATGGCTACACCTTC

V gene: TRBV10-3
J gene: TRBJ2-1
D gene: -
clone size: many
CDR3 protein: CAIKGGMSYNEQFF
CDR3 DNA: TGTGCCATCAAGGGCGGGATGTCCTACAATGAGCAGTTCTTC

V gene: TRBV12-5
J gene: TRBJ1-5
D gene: TRBD1
clone size: -
CDR3 protein: CASGLGDRVVTQPQHF
CDR3 DNA: TGTGCTAGTGGTTTGGGGGACAGGGTCGTGACTCAGCCCCAGCATTTT

V gene: TRBV20-1
J gene: TRBJ2-5
D gene: TRBD2
clone size: -
CDR3 protein: CSASLLAGETQYF
CDR3 DNA: TGCAGTGCTAGTCTACTAGCGGGGGAGACCCAGTACTTC

V gene: TRBV20-1
J gene: TRBJ2-1
D gene: -
clone size: few
CDR3 protein: CSAPRVGAQNNEQFF
CDR3 DNA: TGCAGTGCTCCAAGAGTGGGGGCCCAAAACAATGAGCAGTTCTTC

V gene: TRBV20-1
J gene: TRBJ2-1
D gene: -
clone size: once
CDR3 protein: CCARDIRDLGYNEQFF
CDR3 DNA: TGCTGTGCTAGAGATATAAGGGACTTGGGGTACAATGAGCAGTTCTTC

V gene: TRBV12-3/TRBV12-4
J gene: TRBJ2-7
D gene: TRBD1
clone size: few
CDR3 protein: CASSPRGLGEQYF
CDR3 DNA: TGTGCCAGCAGTCCGAGGGGGCTGGGGGAGCAGTACTTC

V gene: TRBV12-3/TRBV12-4
J gene: TRBJ1-3
D gene: -
clone size: -
CDR3 protein: CASSPTGSGNTIYF
CDR3 DNA: TGTGCCAGCAGTCCGACAGGCTCTGGAAACACCATATATTTT

V gene: TRBV29-1
J gene: TRBJ2-3
D gene: TRBD2
clone size: -
CDR3 protein: CSVGGGRTDTQYF
CDR3 DNA: TGCAGCGTTGGCGGGGGGCGCACAGATACGCAGTATTTT

V gene: TRBV5-4
J gene: TRBJ1-4
D gene: TRBD1
clone size: -
CDR3 protein: CASSLPPGQGSEKLFF
CDR3 DNA: TGTGCCAGCAGCTTGCCCCCGGGACAGGGGAGCGAAAAACTGTTTTTT

V gene: TRBV5-5
J gene: TRBJ2-7
D gene: -
clone size: few
CDR3 protein: CASSLGLRSDYEQYF
CDR3 DNA: TGTGCCAGCAGCTTGGGATTGAGGTCTGACTACGAGCAGTACTTC

V gene: TRBV7-6
J gene: TRBJ1-1
D gene: -
clone size: few
CDR3 protein: CASTLREGTQNTEAFF
CDR3 DNA: TGTGCCAGCACCCTTAGGGAGGGGACGCAGAACACTGAAGCTTTCTTT

V gene: TRBV6-5
J gene: TRBJ2-2
D gene: -
clone size: many
CDR3 protein: CASSFRETGELFF
CDR3 DNA: TGTGCCAGCAGTTTCCGGGAGACCGGGGAGCTGTTTTTT

V gene: TRBV7-3
J gene: TRBJ2-2
D gene: -
clone size: few
CDR3 protein: CASSSQGLANTGELFF
CDR3 DNA: TGTGCCAGCAGCTCACAGGGACTCGCGAACACCGGGGAGCTGTTTTTT

V gene: TRBV12-3/TRBV12-4
J gene: TRBJ2-4
D gene: -
clone size: few
CDR3 protein: CASSLGLSLAKNIQYF
CDR3 DNA: TGTGCCAGCAGTTTAGGTCTTTCTCTAGCCAAAAACATTCAGTACTTC

V gene: TRBV7-8
J gene: TRBJ2-7
D gene: -
clone size: -
CDR3 protein: CASSLTGDSYEQYF
CDR3 DNA: TGTGCCAGCAGCTTAACGGGGGACTCCTACGAGCAGTACTTC

V gene: TRBV7-6
J gene: TRBJ2-1
D gene: -
clone size: -
CDR3 protein: CASSLVGWLARGTYNEQFF
CDR3 DNA: TGTGCCAGCAGCTTAGTAGGCTGGCTAGCGCGGGGAACCTACAATGAGCAGTTCTTC

V gene: TRBV20-1
J gene: TRBJ2-3
D gene: -
clone size: many
CDR3 protein: CSASRLTTDTQYF
CDR3 DNA: TGCAGTGCTAGCCGGCTCACCACAGATACGCAGTATTTT

V gene: TRBV12-3/TRBV12-4
J gene: TRBJ1-4
D gene: TRBD1
clone size: few
CDR3 protein: CASSLRPPGGEKLFF
CDR3 DNA: TGTGCCAGCAGTTTGAGGCCGCCAGGGGGCGAAAAACTGTTTTTT

V gene: TRBV14
J gene: TRBJ2-5
D gene: -
clone size: -
CDR3 protein: CASSQVGIQETQYF
CDR3 DNA: TGTGCCAGCAGCCAAGTCGGAATACAAGAGACCCAGTACTTC

V gene: TRBV20-1
J gene: TRBJ2-2
D gene: TRBD1
clone size: few
CDR3 protein: CSAREGQGTGELFF
CDR3 DNA: TGCAGTGCTAGAGAGGGACAGGGCACCGGGGAGCTGTTTTTT

V gene: TRBV9
J gene: TRBJ2-3
D gene: -
clone size: many
CDR3 protein: CASSSHGADTQYF
CDR3 DNA: TGTGCCAGCAGCTCCCACGGGGCCGATACGCAGTATTTT

V gene: TRBV12-3/TRBV12-4
J gene: TRBJ2-7
D gene: -
clone size: many
CDR3 protein: CASTRSGNVGQTSEQYF
CDR3 DNA: TGTGCCAGCACCCGCTCGGGTAATGTAGGTCAGACGAGCGAGCAGTACTTC

V gene: TRBV12-3/TRBV12-4
J gene: TRBJ2-7
D gene: TRBD2
clone size: once
CDR3 protein: CASSGLAGGRGEQYF
CDR3 DNA: TGTGCCAGCAGCGGACTAGCGGGAGGGCGGGGCGAGCAGTACTTC

V gene: TRBV5-6
J gene: TRBJ2-4
D gene: -
clone size: -
CDR3 protein: CASSLHHRGDIQYF
CDR3 DNA: TGTGCCAGCAGCTTGCACCACCGAGGGGACATTCAGTACTTC

V gene: TRBV19
J gene: TRBJ2-1
D gene: TRBD1
clone size: few
CDR3 protein: CASSIRDRGGNEQFF
CDR3 DNA: TGTGCCAGTAGTATCCGGGACAGGGGTGGCAATGAGCAGTTCTTC

V gene: TRBV7-3
J gene: TRBJ2-7
D gene: TRBD1
clone size: -
CDR3 protein: CASSLTGGQGYEQYF
CDR3 DNA: TGTGCCAGCAGCTTAACGGGGGGACAGGGATACGAGCAGTACTTC

V gene: TRBV29-1
J gene: TRBJ2-1
D gene: -
clone size: few
CDR3 protein: CSVEAERSYNEQFF
CDR3 DNA: TGCAGCGTTGAGGCGGAAAGATCCTACAATGAGCAGTTCTTC

V gene: TRBV5-1
J gene: TRBJ2-3
D gene: -
clone size: many
CDR3 protein: CASSLTPDTQYF
CDR3 DNA: TGCGCCAGCAGCTTGACCCCAGATACGCAGTATTTT

V gene: TRBV21-1
J gene: TRBJ1-1
D gene: -
clone size: -
CDR3 protein: CASSVGEYRVSEAFF
CDR3 DNA: TGTGCCAGCAGCGTCGGGGAGTACAGGGTCTCTGAAGCTTTCTTT